The clone carrying this TCR beta chain has at least ten counts. Its target is unknown. This sample is drawn from a study of T-cell reconstitution after alpha-beta-depleted transplantation in children. Molecular barcoding with unique molecular identifiers was used for the TCRbeta library. TCRdb independently ran MiXCR on the PCR reads; one entry per CDR3 protein. The sample lists about 300,000 distinct CDR3 sequences, roughly a tenth occurring once. Findings of the study overall: At one year after transplant, newly produced T cells mostly accounted for T-cell counts and diversity. Approximately two months post-transplant, alpha-beta T cells reportedly originated from several hundred expanded graft clones. Certain patients had high TCRbeta diversity at day 60, and it came from recipient T cells and thymic progenitors that survived.

Germline V gene lookup returns CDR1 LGHNA and CDR2 YSLEER. V lost 4 bases and J lost 7, with 16 bases in between. This CDR3 spans 15 amino acids. The chain is built from TRBV4-3 and TRBJ2-2; maybe TRBD1 (5 bases). Sequencing was performed on PBMCs, taken before TCRalphabeta/CD19-depleted stem cell transplant. This TCR came from a boy under two years old with acute myeloid leukemia, due to receive a stem cell transplant. CDR3 loop: CASSPGPSGFGELFF. Written as DNA, the CDR3 is TGCGCCAGCAGCCCTGGCCCCTCAGGGTTCGGGGAGCTGTTTTTT.